This passage covers 11 T cell receptor beta chains from one sample sequenced in a study of radiation and T cells in renal cell carcinoma. Clones were sequenced by immunoSEQ multiplex PCR, and TCRdb holds only the in-frame ones, with some missing. This repertoire shows some 150,000 clones, roughly 87% found once; its top ten account for 10% to 15%. Time point here: blood 2 weeks post-SBRT. Treatment specified: 15 Gy SBRT to primary tumor, nephrectomy 4 weeks later. The sample here was blood, taken from a patient whose treatment included radiotherapy and nephrectomy. The receptor source for this set is a woman between 45 and 60 years old with renal cell carcinoma.

The chain recombines TRBV10-1 with TRBJ1-2; a weak D match, TRBD1 (6 bases). Trimming pared 3 bases from V and 7 bases from J, leaving 15 bases between. Germline V lookup: CDR1 WNHNN, CDR2 SYGVQD (reference sequence). The CDR3 runs to 14 residues. The CDR3: CASSDQGYPIGYTF. The CDR3 DNA reads TGCGCCAGCAGTGACCAGGGGTACCCGATTGGCTACACCTTC.

The count of this clone is one. The chain links TRBV4-2 to TRBJ2-3; 8 positions agree with TRBD2. The CDR3 has 16 residues. V shed 5 bases, J shed 0 bases, and the junction held 7 bases outside the gene matches. Germline CDR1 and CDR2: LGHNA and YNFKEQ. The CDR3 DNA sequence: TGTGCCAGCAGCTTACTTAGCGGGACCAGCACAGATACGCAGTATTTT. This codes for CASSLLSGTSTDTQYF.

Only one count was recorded for this clone. The chain employs TRBV6-5 and TRBJ2-7; tentative D call: TRBD1 (6 bases). In germline, CDR1 is MNHEY, CDR2 SVGAGI. V was pared by 6 bases and J by 5 bases, with 17 bases between. This CDR3 region has 14 residues. The CDR3 is CASSRATGFHEQYF. As DNA, the CDR3 is TGTGCCAGCAGCCGGGCCACAGGGTTCCACGAGCAGTACTTC.

This chain links TRBV11-2 with TRBJ1-1; D ambiguous. CDR3 length: 15 residues. Deletions cut 2 bases from V and 3 bases from J, with 13 bases between. Germline V lookup: CDR1 SGHAT, CDR2 FQNNGV. The CDR3 loop is CASSLFLSLDTEAFF. CDR3 DNA sequence: TGTGCCAGCAGCTTATTCCTCTCGCTGGACACTGAAGCTTTCTTT.

The gene calls are TRBV5-1 and TRBJ2-1; D is unclear. Per germline, CDR1 SGHRS and CDR2 YFSETQ. V was pared by 3 bases and J by 0 bases, with 10 bases between. The CDR3 consists of 15 residues. The CDR3 coding sequence is TGCGCCAGCAGCTGGACGACGACCTCCTACAATGAGCAGTTCTTC. Encoded protein: CASSWTTTSYNEQFF.

This sequence joins TRBV6-5 and TRBJ1-4; the D is unclear. CDR3 size: 14 residues. V was pared by 5 bases and J by 8 bases, with 15 bases between. Germline V gene data show CDR1 as MNHEY and CDR2 as SVGAGI. The DNA for the CDR3 is TGTGCCAGCAGTGCACACAGTACCGGGGAAAAACTGTTTTTT. Its translation is CASSAHSTGEKLFF.

The gene calls are TRBV6-1 and TRBJ1-2, with D perhaps matching TRBD1 (6 bases). V lost 1 base to trimming and J lost 2 bases, with 14 bases between them. Germline V gene lookup returns CDR1 MNHNS and CDR2 SASEGT. The CDR3 spans 16 residues. The CDR3 reads CASSEELGRGNYGYTF. In DNA form, the CDR3 reads TGTGCCAGCAGTGAAGAGTTGGGCAGGGGAAACTATGGCTACACCTTC.

The genes are TRBV5-6 and TRBJ1-2, with a weak D call TRBD1 (6 bases). Germline CDR1 reads SGHDT; CDR2 reads YYEEEE. V shed 3 bases and J shed 3 bases, with 9 bases lying between them. The CDR3 totals 13 residues. In DNA, the CDR3 is TGTGCCAGCAGCTCGGACAGCTACTATGGCTACACCTTC. It specifies CASSSDSYYGYTF.

The rearrangement joins TRBV2 to TRBJ2-1; TRBD2 matches at 13 bases. The germline V gene encodes CDR1 SNHLY and CDR2 FYNNEI. V was clipped by 6 bases and J by 10 bases; unmatched bases: 9. CDR3 size: 15 residues. CDR3 sequence: CASREGLAGPREQFF. The CDR3 nucleotides read TGTGCCAGCAGGGAGGGACTAGCGGGGCCCCGGGAGCAGTTCTTC.

The chain uses TRBV5-4 and TRBJ1-5; D perhaps matches TRBD1 (6 bases). The V gene's germline CDR1 is SGHNT and CDR2 YYREEE (reference sequence). The CDR3 contains 15 residues. Trimming left V 4 bases short and J 3 bases short, with 14 bases between. The CDR3 loop reads CASSQGQGPNQPQHF. The CDR3 coding sequence is TGTGCCAGCAGCCAGGGGCAGGGCCCCAATCAGCCCCAGCATTTT.

The V call is TRBV6-1, the J call TRBJ2-5; D may correspond to TRBD1 or TRBD2 (6 bases each). Trimming took 8 bases from V and 4 from J, leaving 20 bases between them. The germline gives CDR1 MNHNS, CDR2 SASEGT. This CDR3 has 15 amino acids. CDR3 sequence (DNA): TGTGCCAGCGGCCGGGGGTTGGGGGCGGGAGAGACCCAGTACTTC. It yields the protein CASGRGLGAGETQYF.